One T cell receptor beta chain is described in this entry. Its antigen remains unknown. V lost 0 bases to trimming and J lost 0 bases, with 10 bases between them. Looked up from germline, CDR1 is SGHRS and CDR2 is YFSETQ. CDR3 length equals 16 residues. From the reads, TCRdb called clonotypes with MiXCR, one entry per CDR3 protein. The sample has about 240,000 distinct CDR3 sequences, 9% to 15% seen once. This record belongs to a study of T cell repertoires in cytomegalovirus infection. Whole-study context: CMV infection together with matching HLA type was indicated by public TCR beta signatures.

Findings of the study overall: CMV-specific HLA-C-restricted TCR beta clonotypes dominated the ex vivo response.

The sample was PBMCs. The chain employs TRBV5-1 and TRBJ2-1; no clear D gene. The clonotype was recovered from a human donor in good health (CMV status not recorded). Some clones in this sample may be carry-over from other donors' samples. The CDR3 protein is CASSLETPGSYNEQFF. The CDR3 DNA is TGCGCCAGCAGCTTGGAAACCCCGGGCTCCTACAATGAGCAGTTCTTC.